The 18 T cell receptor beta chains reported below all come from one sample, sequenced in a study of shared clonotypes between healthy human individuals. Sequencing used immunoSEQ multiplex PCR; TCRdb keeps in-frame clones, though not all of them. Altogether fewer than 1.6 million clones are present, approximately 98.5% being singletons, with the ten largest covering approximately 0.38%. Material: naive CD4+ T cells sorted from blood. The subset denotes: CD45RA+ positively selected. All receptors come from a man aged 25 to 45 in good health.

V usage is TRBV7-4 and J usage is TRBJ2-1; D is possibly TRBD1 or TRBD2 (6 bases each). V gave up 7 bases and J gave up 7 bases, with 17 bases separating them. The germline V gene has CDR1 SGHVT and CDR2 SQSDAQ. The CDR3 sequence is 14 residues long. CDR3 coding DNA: TGTGCCAGCACCATGGGGAGAGGGGGGAATGAGCAGTTCTTC. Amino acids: CASTMGRGGNEQFF.

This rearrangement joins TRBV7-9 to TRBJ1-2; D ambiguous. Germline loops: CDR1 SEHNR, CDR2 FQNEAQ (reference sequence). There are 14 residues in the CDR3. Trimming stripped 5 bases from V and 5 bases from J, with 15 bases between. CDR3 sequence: CASSHSGWQYGYTF. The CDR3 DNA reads TGTGCCAGCAGCCATTCCGGATGGCAGTATGGCTACACCTTC.

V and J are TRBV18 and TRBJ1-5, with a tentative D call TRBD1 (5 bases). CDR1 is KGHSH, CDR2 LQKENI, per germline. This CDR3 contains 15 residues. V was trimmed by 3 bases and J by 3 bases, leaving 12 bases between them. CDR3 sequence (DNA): TGTGCCAGCTCACCTGGAGCCAGGGACAATCAGCCCCAGCATTTT. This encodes CASSPGARDNQPQHF.

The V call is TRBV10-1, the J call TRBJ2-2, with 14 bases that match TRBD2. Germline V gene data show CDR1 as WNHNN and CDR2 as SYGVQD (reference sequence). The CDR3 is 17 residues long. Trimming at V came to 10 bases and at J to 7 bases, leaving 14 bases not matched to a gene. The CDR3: CAIRLAGGPRVGGELFF. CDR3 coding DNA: TGCGCCATCCGACTAGCGGGAGGGCCTAGGGTAGGCGGGGAGCTGTTTTTT.

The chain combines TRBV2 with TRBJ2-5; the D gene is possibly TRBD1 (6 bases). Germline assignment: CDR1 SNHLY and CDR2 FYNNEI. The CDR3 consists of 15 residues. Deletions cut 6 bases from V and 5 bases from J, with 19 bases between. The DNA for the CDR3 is TGTGCCAGCAGGGAGACGGCAGGGGCGCTGGAGACCCAGTACTTC. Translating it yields CASRETAGALETQYF.

The CDR3, as DNA: TGCAGCGCTATCAGTGGTAATGAGCAGTTCTTC. Translated: CSAISGNEQFF. This chain uses TRBV29-1 with TRBJ2-1; no clear D. This CDR3 region has 11 residues. Trimming pared 7 bases from V and 7 bases from J, leaving 11 bases between. CDR1 SQVTM and CDR2 ANQGSEA come from the germline V gene.

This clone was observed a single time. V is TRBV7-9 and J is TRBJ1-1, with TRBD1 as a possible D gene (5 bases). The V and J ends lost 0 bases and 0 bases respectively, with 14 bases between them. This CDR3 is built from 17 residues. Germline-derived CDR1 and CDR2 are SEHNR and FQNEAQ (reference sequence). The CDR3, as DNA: TGTGCCAGCAGCTTAGCGGGGCATCGCGGAATGAACACTGAAGCTTTCTTT. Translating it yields CASSLAGHRGMNTEAFF.

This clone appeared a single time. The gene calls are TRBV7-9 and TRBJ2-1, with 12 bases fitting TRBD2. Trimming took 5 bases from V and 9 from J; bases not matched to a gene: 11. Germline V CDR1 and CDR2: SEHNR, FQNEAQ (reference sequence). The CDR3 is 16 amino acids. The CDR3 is CASSPRTSGNYLEQFF. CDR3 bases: TGTGCCAGCAGCCCCCGGACTAGCGGGAATTACCTTGAGCAGTTCTTC.

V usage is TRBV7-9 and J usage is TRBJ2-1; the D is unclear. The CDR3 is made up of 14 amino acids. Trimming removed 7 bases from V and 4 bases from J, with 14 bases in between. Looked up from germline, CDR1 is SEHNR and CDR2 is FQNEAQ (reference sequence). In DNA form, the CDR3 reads TGTGCCAGCACCACCGCGGCCCCGTACAATGAGCAGTTCTTC. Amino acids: CASTTAAPYNEQFF. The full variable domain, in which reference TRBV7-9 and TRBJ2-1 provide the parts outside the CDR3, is DTGVSQNPRHKITKRGQNVTFRCDPISEHNRLYWYRQTLGQGPEFLTYFQNEAQLEKSRLLSDRFSAERPKGSFSTLEIQRTEQGDSAMYLCASTTAAPYNEQFFGPGTRLTVL.

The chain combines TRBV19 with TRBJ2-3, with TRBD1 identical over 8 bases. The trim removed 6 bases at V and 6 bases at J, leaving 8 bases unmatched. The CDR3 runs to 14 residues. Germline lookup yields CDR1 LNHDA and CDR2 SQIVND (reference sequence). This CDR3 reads CASRLGQARDTQYF. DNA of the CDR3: TGTGCCAGTAGACTGGGACAGGCTCGGGATACGCAGTATTTT.

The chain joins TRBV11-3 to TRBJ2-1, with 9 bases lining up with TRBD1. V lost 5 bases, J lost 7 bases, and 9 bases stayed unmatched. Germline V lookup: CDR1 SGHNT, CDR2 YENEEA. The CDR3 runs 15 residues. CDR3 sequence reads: CASSLQGAIRNEQFF. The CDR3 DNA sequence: TGTGCCAGCAGCCTACAGGGGGCAATTCGAAATGAGCAGTTCTTC.

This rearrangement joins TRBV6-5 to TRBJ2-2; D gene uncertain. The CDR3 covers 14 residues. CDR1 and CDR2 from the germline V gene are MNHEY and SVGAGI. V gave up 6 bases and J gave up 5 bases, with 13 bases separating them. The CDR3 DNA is TGTGCCAGCAGCCGCCAGCCGTGGACCGGGGAGCTGTTTTTT. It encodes CASSRQPWTGELFF.

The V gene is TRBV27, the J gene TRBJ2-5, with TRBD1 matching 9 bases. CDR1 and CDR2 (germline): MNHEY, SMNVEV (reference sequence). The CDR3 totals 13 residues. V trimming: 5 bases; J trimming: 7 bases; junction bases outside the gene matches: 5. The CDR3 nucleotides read TGTGCCAGCAGTCCCGGGACAGGGCGGACCCAGTACTTC. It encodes CASSPGTGRTQYF.

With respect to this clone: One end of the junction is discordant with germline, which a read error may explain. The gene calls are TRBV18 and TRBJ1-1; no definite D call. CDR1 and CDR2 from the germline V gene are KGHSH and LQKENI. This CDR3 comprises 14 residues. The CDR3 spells CASSPPGSRLKLSF. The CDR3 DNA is TGTGCCAGCTCACCACCGGGCAGCCGTCTGAAGCTTTCGTTT.

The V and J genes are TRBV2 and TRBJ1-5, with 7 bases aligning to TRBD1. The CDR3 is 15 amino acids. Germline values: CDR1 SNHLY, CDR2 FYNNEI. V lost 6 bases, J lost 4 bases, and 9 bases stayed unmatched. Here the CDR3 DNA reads TGTGCCAGCAGGGACTTCCGGGACAGAAATCAGCCCCAGCATTTT. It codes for CASRDFRDRNQPQHF.

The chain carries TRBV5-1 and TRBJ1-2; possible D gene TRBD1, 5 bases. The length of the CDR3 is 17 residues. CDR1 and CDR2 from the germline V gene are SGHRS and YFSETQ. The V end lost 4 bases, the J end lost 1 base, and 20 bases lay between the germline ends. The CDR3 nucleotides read TGCGCCAGCAGCCCCCTTCCAGGGCAGCCAAATAACTATGGCTACACCTTC. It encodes CASSPLPGQPNNYGYTF.

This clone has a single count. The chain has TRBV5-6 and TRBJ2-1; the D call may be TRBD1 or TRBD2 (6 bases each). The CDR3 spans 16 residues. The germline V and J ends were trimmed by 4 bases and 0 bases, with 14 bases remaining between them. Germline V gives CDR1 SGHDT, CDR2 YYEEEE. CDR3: CASSRGPPSSYNEQFF. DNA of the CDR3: TGTGCCAGCAGCCGGGGGCCGCCAAGCTCCTACAATGAGCAGTTCTTC.

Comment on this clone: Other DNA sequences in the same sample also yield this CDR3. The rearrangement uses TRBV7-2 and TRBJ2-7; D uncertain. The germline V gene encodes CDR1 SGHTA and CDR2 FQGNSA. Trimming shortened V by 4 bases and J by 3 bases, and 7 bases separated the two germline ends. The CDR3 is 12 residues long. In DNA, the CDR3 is TGTGCCAGCAGCTCGCCTTTCTACGAGCAGTACTTC. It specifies CASSSPFYEQYF.